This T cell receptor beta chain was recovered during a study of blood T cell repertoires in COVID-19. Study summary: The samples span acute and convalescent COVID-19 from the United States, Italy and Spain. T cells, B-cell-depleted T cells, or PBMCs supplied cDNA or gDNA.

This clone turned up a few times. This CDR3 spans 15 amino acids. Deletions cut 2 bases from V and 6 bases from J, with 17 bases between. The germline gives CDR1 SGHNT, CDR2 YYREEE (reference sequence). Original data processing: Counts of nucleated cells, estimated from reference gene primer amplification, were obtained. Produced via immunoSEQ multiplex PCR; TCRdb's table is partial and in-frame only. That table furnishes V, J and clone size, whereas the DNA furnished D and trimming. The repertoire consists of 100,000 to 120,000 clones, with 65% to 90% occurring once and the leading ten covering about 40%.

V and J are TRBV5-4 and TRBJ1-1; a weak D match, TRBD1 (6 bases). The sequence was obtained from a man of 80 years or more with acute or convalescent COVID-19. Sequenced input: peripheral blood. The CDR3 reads CASSFVQGRIAEAFF. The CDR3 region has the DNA TGTGCCAGCAGCTTCGTGCAGGGGCGAATTGCTGAAGCTTTCTTT.